These 11 T cell receptor beta chains came from one sample sequenced in a study of blood T cell repertoires in COVID-19. TCRdb keeps only in-frame clones here, not all; method: immunoSEQ multiplex PCR. Among 50,000 or so clones listed, 77% were seen once. Material: peripheral blood. These receptors originate from a human donor with active or convalescent COVID-19. The donor label of this sample is uncertain.

This clone was seen only once. J is TRBJ1-5 and V is TRBV19, with 7 nucleotides matching TRBD1. Germline CDR1 and CDR2: LNHDA and SQIVND (reference sequence). This CDR3 contains 15 residues. V lost 6 bases to trimming and J lost 3 bases; unmatched junction nucleotides: 8. The DNA for the CDR3 is TGTGCCAGTAGGACAAATGACAGGGCCAATCAGCCCCAGCATTTT. Translating it yields CASRTNDRANQPQHF.

The chain uses TRBV24-1 and TRBJ2-1; perhaps TRBD2 as D (5 bases). V gave up 7 bases and J gave up 6 bases, with 18 bases separating them. The CDR3 consists of 15 residues. Germline loops: CDR1 KGHDR, CDR2 SFDVKD. This chain's CDR3 is CATSRLSTNSNEQFF. The CDR3 DNA reads as TGTGCCACCAGCAGACTAAGCACCAACAGCAATGAGCAGTTCTTC.

The chain employs TRBV29-1 and TRBJ2-2; D perhaps matches TRBD2 (7 bases). The CDR3 totals 13 residues. V gave up 8 bases and J gave up 6 bases, with 16 bases separating them. Germline CDR1 SQVTM, CDR2 ANQGSEA. CDR3 sequence (DNA): TGCAGCTTTGGGGGGGGCAGCCCCGGGGAGCTGTTTTTT. It encodes CSFGGGSPGELFF.

The V and J genes are TRBV6-5 and TRBJ1-2; possible D gene TRBD1, 6 bases. CDR3 length: 14 residues. Trimming shortened V by 4 bases and J by 7 bases, and 16 bases separated the two germline ends. Germline V CDR1 and CDR2: MNHEY, SVGAGI. CDR3 loop: CASSSWGGAGGYTF. The DNA of the CDR3 is TGTGCCAGCAGTTCCTGGGGGGGGGCAGGTGGCTACACCTTC.

There are a few counts of this clone. The chain carries TRBV14 and TRBJ2-3; D perhaps matches TRBD2 (6 bases). The CDR3 runs to 16 residues. Trimming pared 0 bases from V and 0 bases from J, leaving 10 bases between. Germline values: CDR1 SGHDN, CDR2 FVKESK. The CDR3 reads CASSQDQRGSTDTQYF. In nucleotides, the CDR3 is TGTGCCAGCAGCCAAGATCAACGGGGGAGCACAGATACGCAGTATTTT.

The rearrangement uses TRBV2 and TRBJ2-3, with D perhaps matching TRBD2 (6 bases). This CDR3 comprises 14 residues. With 6 bases removed from V and 0 bases from J, the gap between germline ends came to 10 bases. Germline-derived CDR1 and CDR2 are SNHLY and FYNNEI. The CDR3 region is CASSPGTSTDTQYF. The CDR3 DNA sequence: TGTGCCAGCAGCCCCGGGACTAGCACAGATACGCAGTATTTT.

This clone was counted only a few times. The chain combines TRBV25-1 with TRBJ2-1; 11 bases match TRBD1. The CDR3 is 14 residues long. Germline trimming cut 3 bases from V and 7 bases from J; bases unmatched to any gene: 2. The germline gives CDR1 MGHDK, CDR2 SYGVNS. In DNA, the CDR3 is TGTGCCAGCAGTGAGGACAGGGGGCTTAATGAGCAGTTCTTC. Translation: CASSEDRGLNEQFF.

The CDR3: CASSQVGRLNEQFF. The CDR3 nucleotides read TGTGCCAGCAGCCAAGTTGGGAGGCTGAATGAGCAGTTCTTC. The V call is TRBV14, the J call TRBJ2-1, with D perhaps matching TRBD2 (6 bases). The CDR3 contains 14 residues. Germline CDR1 SGHDN, CDR2 FVKESK. The V gene lost 1 base and the J gene lost 7 bases, with 11 bases spanning the gap.

The gene calls are TRBV28 and TRBJ2-7, with 8 bases matching TRBD1. Germline V gene data show CDR1 as MDHEN and CDR2 as SYDVKM. V shed 3 bases and J 5 bases; nucleotides not matched to a gene: 3. The CDR3 is made up of 13 amino acids. The DNA of the CDR3 is TGTGCCAGCAGTTTCAGGACAGGGAACGAGCAGTACTTC. This sequence encodes CASSFRTGNEQYF.

V gene TRBV7-9 combines with J gene TRBJ2-2; D not resolved. The germline CDR1 and CDR2 sequences are SEHNR and FQNEAQ (reference sequence). This CDR3 has 13 residues. Trimming took 1 base from V and 10 from J, leaving 10 bases between them. This CDR3 reads CASSLGLVAELFF. As DNA, the CDR3 is TGTGCCAGCAGCTTAGGGTTGGTAGCGGAGCTGTTTTTT.

The chain carries TRBV18 and TRBJ2-7; D call uncertain. Germline-derived CDR1 and CDR2 are KGHSH and LQKENI. V dropped 5 bases and J dropped 0 bases, with 11 bases sitting between them. The CDR3 runs 14 residues. Here the CDR3 reads CASSTTVSSYEQYF. The CDR3 DNA reads TGTGCCAGCTCAACTACTGTGAGCTCCTACGAGCAGTACTTC.